A single sample gave rise to the 23 T cell receptor beta chains below, sequenced in a study of OX40 agonist ivuxolimab in advanced cancers. The repertoire was sequenced with immunoSEQ multiplex PCR; TCRdb's copy has only in-frame clones and lacks some. Of roughly 69,000 clones in the sample, 75% to 95% were seen once. The sequencing used CD4+ or CD8+ T cells sorted from blood, collected in a trial of the OX40 agonist ivuxolimab. The source is an adult with an advanced solid tumor such as melanoma, head and neck, liver or kidney cancer.

This clone was observed a single time. The chain employs TRBV6-1 and TRBJ2-5; 11 nucleotides line up with TRBD2. The J call is doubtful: the DNA matches TRBJ2-7 better. Germline CDR1 MNHNS, CDR2 SASEGT. This CDR3 is 15 amino acids long. CDR3 loop: CASRPTSGRTYEQYF. The CDR3 DNA is TGTGCCAGCAGACCCACTAGCGGGAGAACCTACGAGCAGTACTTC.

The chain carries TRBV12-5 and TRBJ2-1, with 13 bases matching TRBD2. The CDR3 totals 15 residues. Germline values: CDR1 LGHNT, CDR2 FRNRAP. V was clipped by 5 bases and J by 10 bases; unmatched bases: 8. CDR3 in DNA: TGTGCTAGTGGTCCCGGGACTAGCGGGAATACAGAGCAGTTCTTC. As protein: CASGPGTSGNTEQFF.

The gene calls are TRBV5-6 and TRBJ1-4; TRBD1 might be the D (6 bases). The CDR3 runs 15 residues. Germline V lookup: CDR1 SGHDT, CDR2 YYEEEE. Between the trimmed V and J ends, which lost 0 bases and 8 bases, there was a span of 14 bases. The DNA of the CDR3 is TGTGCCAGCAGCTTGGGTCGGGGGGCGAGCGAAAAACTGTTTTTT. Its protein is CASSLGRGASEKLFF. The full variable domain, in which reference TRBV5-6 and TRBJ1-4 provide the parts outside the CDR3, is DAGVTQSPTHLIKTRGQQVTLRCSPKSGHDTVSWYQQALGQGPQFIFQYYEEEERQRGNFPDRFSGHQFPNYSSELNVNALLLGDSALYLCASSLGRGASEKLFFGSGTQLSVL.

This clone was detected only once. The chain combines TRBV5-1 with TRBJ2-2; D not certain. The germline V gene encodes CDR1 SGHRS and CDR2 YFSETQ. V shed 4 bases and J shed 0 bases, with 13 bases lying between them. This CDR3 spans 16 amino acids. The CDR3 DNA reads TGCGCCAGCAGCCCTGGACGGACCTCGAACACCGGGGAGCTGTTTTTT. It codes for CASSPGRTSNTGELFF.

The CDR3 loop is CASSRDSQETQYF. The CDR3 DNA reads TGTGCCAGCAGCCGGGACAGTCAAGAGACCCAGTACTTC. J is TRBJ2-5 and V is TRBV7-8, with 7 bases that match TRBD1. CDR1 is SGHVS and CDR2 is FQNEAQ in the germline V gene. The CDR3 extends over 13 amino acids. After removal of 5 bases from V and 2 bases from J, the junction contained 2 bases not matched to a gene. Combining the CDR3 with reference TRBV7-8 and TRBJ2-5 gives the whole variable domain GAGVSQSPRYKVAKRGQDVALRCDPISGHVSLFWYQQALGQGPEFLTYFQNEAQLDKSGLPSDRFFAERPEGSVSTLKIQRTQQEDSAVYLCASSRDSQETQYFGPGTRLLVL.

This sequence joins TRBV9 and TRBJ1-2, with 9 bases that match TRBD1. Germline V gene lookup returns CDR1 SGDLS and CDR2 YYNGEE. Trimming cost V 3 bases and J 1 base; bases outside gene matches: 10. The CDR3 consists of 17 residues. CDR3 coding DNA: TGTGCCAGCAGCGCCCCCGGGACAGGGACCCTTAACTATGGCTACACCTTC. Its protein product is CASSAPGTGTLNYGYTF.

CDR3: CASSQESYEQFF. As DNA, the CDR3 is TGTGCCAGCAGCCAAGAATCTTATGAGCAGTTCTTC. V gene TRBV4-2 combines with J gene TRBJ2-1; D call uncertain. V dropped 0 bases and J dropped 8 bases, with 5 bases sitting between them. There are 12 residues in the CDR3. Looked up from germline, CDR1 is LGHNA and CDR2 is YNFKEQ.

The rearrangement uses TRBV18 and TRBJ2-7; the D is unclear. The V end was cut by 3 bases, the J end by 7 bases, with 16 bases between. Germline values: CDR1 KGHSH, CDR2 LQKENI. The CDR3 is made up of 14 amino acids. CDR3: CASSPGNPPQEQYF. CDR3 nucleotides: TGTGCCAGCTCACCCGGAAACCCGCCTCAAGAGCAGTACTTC.

With regard to this clone: Sequence at one end of the junction differs from germline and may be a read error. This sequence joins TRBV4-2 and TRBJ2-2; a possible D gene is TRBD2 (5 bases). The CDR3 is 12 residues long. Germline CDR1 reads LGHNA; CDR2 reads YNFKEQ. The CDR3 here is CASSQPTGELLF. The CDR3 DNA follows: TGTGCCAGCAGCCAACCTACCGGGGAGCTGCTTTTT.

The chain couples TRBV10-3 to TRBJ1-2; TRBD1 might be the D (6 bases). V gave up 4 bases and J gave up 0 bases, with 12 bases separating them. Germline lookup yields CDR1 ENHRY and CDR2 SYGVKD. This CDR3 has 15 amino acids. CDR3 in amino acids: CAISGVGGANYGYTF. DNA for the CDR3: TGTGCCATCAGTGGGGTTGGGGGCGCTAACTATGGCTACACCTTC.

The chain employs TRBV29-1 and TRBJ1-2; no clear D gene. Germline V CDR1 and CDR2: SQVTM, ANQGSEA. The V end was cut by 4 bases, the J end by 8 bases, with 20 bases between. The CDR3 length is 14 residues. In nucleotides, the CDR3 is TGCAGCGTTGGCAAAACACTCCGGGTGGGCGGCTACACCTTC. Its protein is CSVGKTLRVGGYTF.

The V and J genes are TRBV11-2 and TRBJ2-1; possible D gene TRBD2, 6 bases. CDR3 length: 14 residues. CDR1 SGHAT and CDR2 FQNNGV come from the germline V gene. The germline V and J ends were trimmed by 6 bases and 11 bases, with 20 bases remaining between them. For the CDR3, the DNA is TGTGCCAGCAGGGGTCGGGGGACCATCACTCAGCAGTTCTTC. Its translation is CASRGRGTITQQFF.

The chain couples TRBV7-3 to TRBJ2-3; D perhaps matches TRBD2 (6 bases). V lost 1 base to trimming and J lost 4 bases, with 15 bases between them. This CDR3 has 16 residues. The V gene's germline CDR1 is SGHTA and CDR2 FQGTGA. CDR3 in DNA: TGTGCCAGCAGCTTAAAGGGGCCAACGGGGGCAGATACGCAGTATTTT. Translated: CASSLKGPTGADTQYF.

This chain connects TRBV19 to TRBJ1-1, with 8 bases identical to TRBD1. CDR3 size: 14 residues. Trimming at V came to 6 bases and at J to 1 base, leaving 4 bases not matched to a gene. From germline, CDR1 is LNHDA and CDR2 SQIVND (reference sequence). The CDR3 reads CASRGQVGNTEAFF. CDR3 nucleotide sequence: TGTGCCAGTAGGGGACAGGTGGGGAACACTGAAGCTTTCTTT.

CDR3 coding DNA: TGTGCCAGCAGTTTAGATTGGGGAGGGCCCGGGGAGCTGTTTTTT. Translated, it gives CASSLDWGGPGELFF. The genes are TRBV27 and TRBJ2-2, with 7 bases matching TRBD2. The germline gives CDR1 MNHEY, CDR2 SMNVEV (reference sequence). Trimming took 2 bases from V and 6 from J; bases not matched to a gene: 6. The CDR3 has 15 residues.

The CDR3 region is CASSTLTLQGETQYF. CDR3 nucleotides: TGTGCCAGCTCCACCCTGACACTCCAAGGAGAGACCCAGTACTTC. V usage is TRBV5-4 and J usage is TRBJ2-5; D not certain. Trimming cost V 7 bases and J 4 bases, with 20 bases left between them. This CDR3 has 15 residues. Germline V gene data show CDR1 as SGHNT and CDR2 as YYREEE (reference sequence).

V and J are TRBV5-1 and TRBJ2-2, with 9 bases aligning to TRBD1. Germline CDR1 is SGHRS and CDR2 is YFSETQ. The J segment lost 4 bases and the V segment lost 4 bases, leaving 5 bases of the junction unmatched. The CDR3 contains 15 residues. The CDR3 protein is CASSTGTGTTGELFF. In DNA form, the CDR3 reads TGCGCCAGCAGCACCGGGACAGGGACCACCGGGGAGCTGTTTTTT.

The gene calls are TRBV5-1 and TRBJ2-2; D gene unclear. The V end was cut by 3 bases, the J end by 3 bases, with 9 bases between. The CDR3 has 14 amino acids. Germline V CDR1 and CDR2: SGHRS, YFSETQ. The CDR3 sequence is CASSYRADTGELFF. Written as DNA, the CDR3 is TGCGCCAGCAGCTACCGGGCTGACACCGGGGAGCTGTTTTTT.

The CDR3 spells CASSAGRVVSEAFF. CDR3 nucleotide sequence: TGTGCCAGCAGCGCGGGGCGGGTGGTCTCGGAAGCTTTCTTT. The V gene is TRBV7-3, the J gene TRBJ1-1; D perhaps matches TRBD1 (5 bases). Trimming stripped 5 bases from V and 8 bases from J, with 18 bases between. Germline CDR1 SGHTA, CDR2 FQGTGA. This CDR3 contains 14 residues.

This chain uses TRBV18 with TRBJ2-5; no firm D call. The CDR3 has 11 residues. V was pared by 4 bases and J by 2 bases, with 2 bases between. Germline V gene sequence: CDR1 KGHSH, CDR2 LQKENI. As DNA, the CDR3 is TGTGCCAGCTCACAGCAAGAGACCCAGTACTTC. This translates into CASSQQETQYF.

The chain's CDR3 is CASSDDRGYNSPLHF. The CDR3 DNA reads as TGTGCCAGCAGTGACGACAGGGGATATAATTCACCCCTCCACTTT. The chain links TRBV2 to TRBJ1-6; 8 bases align to TRBD1. The CDR3 spans 15 residues. The V segment lost 3 bases and the J segment 4 bases; nucleotides outside the gene matches: 2. Germline-derived CDR1 and CDR2 are SNHLY and FYNNEI.

This clone was detected a few times. The rearrangement joins TRBV29-1 to TRBJ1-1; TRBD1 is a possible D gene (6 bases). CDR1 and CDR2 (germline): SQVTM, ANQGSEA. V lost 4 bases, J lost 1 base, and 13 bases lay in between. The CDR3 consists of 14 residues. The CDR3 reads CSVVRGSGNTEAFF. CDR3 in DNA: TGCAGCGTTGTAAGGGGGAGCGGGAACACTGAAGCTTTCTTT.

The genes are TRBV6-1 and TRBJ2-5, with D possibly TRBD1 on 7 matching bases. The germline V and J ends were trimmed by 6 bases and 2 bases, with 10 bases remaining between them. This CDR3 comprises 13 residues. The germline gives CDR1 MNHNS, CDR2 SASEGT. This CDR3 reads CASRAGGQETQYF. As DNA, the CDR3 is TGTGCCAGCAGGGCAGGGGGGCAAGAGACCCAGTACTTC.